The clone carrying this T cell receptor (beta chain) showed up many times. What it recognizes is unknown. It was 5'RACE with constant-segment primers that produced the TCR alpha and TCR beta cDNA libraries, which carried sample barcodes and UMIs. A single record per CDR3 protein comes from TCRdb applying MiXCR to the 5' RACE reads. The sample yields approximately 490,000 distinct CDR3 sequences, around 20% seen once. The sample originates from a study of T-cell memory formation after mild COVID-19. Study results and limitations: Pre-infection memory showed some responding clones, and this suggested that cross-reactive memory joined.

This sequence originates from an adult woman who had mild COVID-19 (a few samples of this study predate the infection). Cell type and time point are not known. Material for sequencing was PBMCs or a T cell subset sorted from them (not recorded which).

The CDR3 protein is CSVDLGLQETQYF. The CDR3 DNA reads as TGCAGCGTTGACCTGGGTCTTCAAGAGACCCAGTACTTC. The V gene is TRBV29-1, the J gene TRBJ2-5; D gene ambiguous. CDR3 length equals 13 residues. Germline CDR1 SQVTM, CDR2 ANQGSEA. V lost 3 bases, J lost 2 bases, and 10 bases lay in between.